This is a list of T cell receptor beta chains from one sample in a study of blood T cell repertoires in COVID-19. The data were produced by immunoSEQ multiplex PCR, yet TCRdb's version contains in-frame clones alone and is incomplete. The sample shows around 57,000 clones, around 88% of them seen only once. The specimen was peripheral blood. The receptors derive from a woman older than 75 with active COVID-19. CDR3s include the opening cysteine and the closing phenylalanine or tryptophan. The order of the fields is D gene, J gene, V gene, clone size, CDR3 DNA, CDR3 protein. A D gene is named only where the DNA matches it firmly. Clone size is shown for a subset of rows, as once, few, many or a class of expanded clone.

D gene: NA; J gene: TRBJ2-5; V gene: TRBV18; clone size: NA; CDR3 DNA: TGTGCCAGCTCACCCTTGACAGACCAAGAGACCCAGTACTTC; CDR3 protein: CASSPLTDQETQYF
D gene: TRBD1; J gene: TRBJ2-2; V gene: TRBV19; clone size: NA; CDR3 DNA: TGTGCCAGTAGTAGGGACAGGGGACTCGGCACCGGGGAGCTGTTTTTT; CDR3 protein: CASSRDRGLGTGELFF
D gene: TRBD2; J gene: TRBJ2-3; V gene: TRBV6-2/TRBV6-3; clone size: once; CDR3 DNA: TGTGCCAGCAGTTACCTACTAGCGGGGGCCCTCACAGATACGCAGTATTTT; CDR3 protein: CASSYLLAGALTDTQYF
D gene: TRBD2; J gene: TRBJ2-1; V gene: TRBV20-1; clone size: NA; CDR3 DNA: TGCAGTGCTAGTCGGACTAGCGGGAACTACTACAATGAGCAGTTCTTC; CDR3 protein: CSASRTSGNYYNEQFF
D gene: NA; J gene: TRBJ1-5; V gene: TRBV6-6; clone size: NA; CDR3 DNA: TGTGCCAGCAGCCCTCGACAGTATAGCAATCAGCCCCAGCATTTT; CDR3 protein: CASSPRQYSNQPQHF
D gene: NA; J gene: TRBJ1-6; V gene: TRBV3-1/TRBV3-2; clone size: NA; CDR3 DNA: TGTGCCAGCAGCCCGACAGCCCACTCCTATAATTCACCCCTCCACTTT; CDR3 protein: CASSPTAHSYNSPLHF
D gene: NA; J gene: TRBJ1-2; V gene: TRBV29-1; clone size: NA; CDR3 DNA: TGCAGCGTTGACCGGCTGGGGGACACCTCTAACTATGGCTACACCTTC; CDR3 protein: CSVDRLGDTSNYGYTF
D gene: TRBD1; J gene: TRBJ2-3; V gene: TRBV5-1; clone size: NA; CDR3 DNA: TGCGCCAGCAGCCTAAACCCGACAGGGGACACAGATACGCAGTATTTT; CDR3 protein: CASSLNPTGDTDTQYF
D gene: NA; J gene: TRBJ1-5; V gene: TRBV19; clone size: NA; CDR3 DNA: TGTGCCAGTAGGCCAGGAGGGGTCTTGAATCAGCCCCAGCATTTT; CDR3 protein: CASRPGGVLNQPQHF
D gene: TRBD2; J gene: TRBJ2-7; V gene: TRBV5-1; clone size: NA; CDR3 DNA: TGCGCCAGCAGCTTACAGAGCGGGGGGGCTTACGAGCAGTACTTC; CDR3 protein: CASSLQSGGAYEQYF
D gene: NA; J gene: TRBJ1-1; V gene: TRBV18; clone size: NA; CDR3 DNA: TGTGCCAGCTCACCAGTCAGGCCCTCGGGGACTGAAGCTTTCTTT; CDR3 protein: CASSPVRPSGTEAFF
D gene: NA; J gene: TRBJ1-2; V gene: TRBV5-1; clone size: NA; CDR3 DNA: TGCGCCAGCAGCCTGACAGGCACAGGAGAAAGGGGCTACACCTTC; CDR3 protein: CASSLTGTGERGYTF
D gene: NA; J gene: TRBJ1-2; V gene: TRBV7-9; clone size: once; CDR3 DNA: TGTGCCAGCCGAAAGGGGCGCGGGGCTAACTATGGCTACACCTTC; CDR3 protein: CASRKGRGANYGYTF
D gene: NA; J gene: TRBJ1-5; V gene: TRBV28; clone size: NA; CDR3 DNA: TGTGCCAGCAGTTTATTAGATCAGCCCCAGCATTTT; CDR3 protein: CASSLLDQPQHF